The clone carrying this T cell receptor beta chain occurred many times. Its antigen is currently unknown. MiXCR, applied by TCRdb to the RT-PCR reads, yields one record per CDR3 protein. The sample includes about 520,000 distinct CDR3 sequences, 6% to 9% of them seen just once. The data stem from a study of response to subunit inactivated influenza vaccine. Study-wide results and limits: The authors put forward the suggestion that each seasonal influenza vaccination may bring in only a limited number of new T cells.

Trimming took 5 bases from V and 2 from J; bases not matched to a gene: 5. This CDR3 is 14 amino acids long. The receptor was isolated from a man between 50 and 69 years old who received an inactivated influenza vaccine. The sample here was PBMCs from blood, taken 23 months after vaccination. This chain links TRBV12-3 or TRBV12-4 with TRBJ1-2; the match to TRBD1 covers 7 bases. Written as DNA, the CDR3 is TGTGCCAGCAGTCATTCGGGACAGAACTATGGCTACACCTTC. Protein sequence: CASSHSGQNYGYTF.